The entry that follows covers one T cell receptor beta chain sequence. As yet, its antigen is unknown. At one end, the junction sequence differs from germline, possibly due to a read error. The data were taken from a study of T cells in localized non-small cell lung cancer. Findings and limits, study-wide: T cell clonality was highest in uninvolved adjacent lung, above tumor. A median of around 60 clones ranked among the top 100 in tumor appeared in adjacent lung.

The protocol was immunoSEQ multiplex PCR, while the TCRdb copy is restricted to in-frame clones and leaves out a portion. This table has approximately 10,000 clones, roughly nine tenths appearing once. Germline V gene sequence: CDR1 SGHRS, CDR2 YFSETQ. The CDR3 loop spans 15 amino acids. The TCR comes from a woman aged 35-75 years with stage I squamous cell lung carcinoma. Sequenced material: peripheral blood, taken before any cancer treatment. This chain links TRBV5-1 with TRBJ2-7; tentatively, D is TRBD2 (5 bases). CDR3 residues: CASSLVTASSHEQYF. The CDR3 DNA follows: TGCGCCAGCAGCTTGGTAACAGCTAGCTCCCACGAGCAGTACTTC.